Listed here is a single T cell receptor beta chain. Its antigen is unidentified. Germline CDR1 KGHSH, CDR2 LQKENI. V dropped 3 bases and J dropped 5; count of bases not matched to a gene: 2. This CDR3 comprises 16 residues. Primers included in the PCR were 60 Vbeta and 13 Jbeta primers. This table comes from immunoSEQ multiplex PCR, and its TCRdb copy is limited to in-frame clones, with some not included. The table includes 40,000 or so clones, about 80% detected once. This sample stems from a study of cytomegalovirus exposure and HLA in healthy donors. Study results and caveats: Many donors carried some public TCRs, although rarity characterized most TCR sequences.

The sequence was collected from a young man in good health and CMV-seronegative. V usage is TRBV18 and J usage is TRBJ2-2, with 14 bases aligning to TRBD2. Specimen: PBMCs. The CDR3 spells CASSPGLAGVTGELFF. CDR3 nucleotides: TGTGCCAGCTCACCGGGACTAGCGGGAGTTACCGGGGAGCTGTTTTTT.